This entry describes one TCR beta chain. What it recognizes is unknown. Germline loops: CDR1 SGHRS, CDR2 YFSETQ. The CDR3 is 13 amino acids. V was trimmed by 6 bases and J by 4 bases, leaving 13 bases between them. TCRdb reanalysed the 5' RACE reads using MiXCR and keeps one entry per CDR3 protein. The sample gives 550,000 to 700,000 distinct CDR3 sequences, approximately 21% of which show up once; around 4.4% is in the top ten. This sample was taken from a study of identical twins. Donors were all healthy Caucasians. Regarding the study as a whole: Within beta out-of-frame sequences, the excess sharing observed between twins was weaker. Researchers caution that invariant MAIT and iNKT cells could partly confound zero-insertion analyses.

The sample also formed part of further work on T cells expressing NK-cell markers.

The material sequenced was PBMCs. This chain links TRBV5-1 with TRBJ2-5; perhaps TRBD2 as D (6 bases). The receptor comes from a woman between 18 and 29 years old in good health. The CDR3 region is CASTPLGRETQYF. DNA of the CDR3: TGCGCCAGCACCCCCCTCGGGAGAGAGACCCAGTACTTC.